Presented here are 18 T cell receptor beta chains from one specimen sequenced in a study of blood T cell repertoires in COVID-19. TCRdb's copy holds only in-frame clones and misses some; the assay was immunoSEQ multiplex PCR. Of fewer than 400,000 clones in the sample, around 86% are singletons; the top ten hold approximately 2.9%. The sequenced sample was peripheral blood. All receptors derive from a human donor in a cohort sampled during active COVID-19.

V gene TRBV20-1 combines with J gene TRBJ2-7; D unresolved. This CDR3 is 11 amino acids long. CDR1 is DFQATT, CDR2 SNEGSKA, per germline (reference sequence). The CDR3 loop reads CSSQALVEQYF. The CDR3 region has the DNA TGCAGCTCGCAGGCCCTGGTCGAGCAGTACTTC.

This sequence joins TRBV9 and TRBJ2-3; 8 bases fit TRBD2. The CDR3 is 16 amino acids. V shed 4 bases and J 3 bases; nucleotides not matched to a gene: 10. The germline CDR1 and CDR2 sequences are SGDLS and YYNGEE. The DNA for the CDR3 is TGTGCCAGCAGCCTAGCGGGCGGGAGCGATACAGATACGCAGTATTTT. It specifies CASSLAGGSDTDTQYF.

The J gene is TRBJ2-7, the V gene TRBV7-9, with D perhaps TRBD1 (6 bases). There are 14 residues in the CDR3. Germline assignment: CDR1 SEHNR and CDR2 FQNEAQ (reference sequence). The V gene lost 4 bases and the J gene lost 2 bases, with 12 bases spanning the gap. The CDR3 sequence is CASSSRGLTYEQYF. In nucleotides, the CDR3 is TGTGCCAGCAGCTCCAGGGGTTTAACCTACGAGCAGTACTTC.

Points on this clone: In the same sample, other DNA sequences code for this CDR3. The chain links TRBV6-1 to TRBJ1-6; D is unclear. The germline gives CDR1 MNHNS, CDR2 SASEGT. Trimming left V 6 bases short and J 0 bases short, with 12 bases between. The CDR3 length is 16 residues. The CDR3 sequence: CASSETESSYNSPLHF. In nucleotides, the CDR3 is TGTGCCAGCAGCGAAACAGAGTCCTCCTATAATTCACCCCTCCACTTT.

Worth noting for this clone: This sample includes further DNA sequences coding for the same CDR3. The rearrangement joins TRBV11-2 to TRBJ2-5; D is possibly TRBD1 (6 bases). The CDR3 extends over 14 amino acids. The germline gives CDR1 SGHAT, CDR2 FQNNGV. V was shortened by 1 base and J by 2 bases, with 8 bases between the two germline ends. CDR3 residues: CASSLGGGQETQYF. The CDR3 region has the DNA TGTGCCAGCAGCTTAGGAGGGGGACAAGAGACCCAGTACTTC.

The rearrangement links TRBV29-1 to TRBJ2-2; 9 nucleotides agree with TRBD2. CDR3 size: 14 residues. The V segment lost 1 base and the J segment 5 bases; nucleotides outside the gene matches: 2. Per germline, CDR1 SQVTM and CDR2 ANQGSEA. For the CDR3, the DNA is TGCAGCGTTGAAGGGCTAGCGGGGACCGGGGAGCTGTTTTTT. It specifies CSVEGLAGTGELFF.

This sequence joins TRBV27 and TRBJ2-7; 8 bases agree with TRBD2. Germline V gene data show CDR1 as MNHEY and CDR2 as SMNVEV (reference sequence). The CDR3 contains 15 residues. J lost 3 bases, V lost 6 bases, and 10 bases had no gene match. The CDR3 region has the DNA TGTGCCAGCAGCCGCCGACCGGGACTAGTCTACGAGCAGTACTTC. It codes for CASSRRPGLVYEQYF.

The rearrangement uses TRBV5-1 and TRBJ2-7; 9 bases agree with TRBD1. Germline V gene sequence: CDR1 SGHRS, CDR2 YFSETQ. The CDR3 is 16 amino acids. The V gene end was trimmed by 0 bases and the J gene end by 5 bases; junction bases not matched to a gene: 9. The CDR3 is CASSLVPGTGSHEQYF. The CDR3 DNA sequence: TGCGCCAGCAGCTTGGTTCCCGGGACAGGGTCCCACGAGCAGTACTTC.

V is TRBV11-2 and J is TRBJ2-3; D unresolved. Trimming left V 2 bases short and J 0 bases short, with 6 bases between. Germline V CDR1 and CDR2: SGHAT, FQNNGV. This CDR3 is 14 amino acids long. The CDR3 sequence: CASSLSLSTDTQYF. In DNA, the CDR3 is TGTGCCAGCAGCTTATCCCTGAGCACAGATACGCAGTATTTT.

The V gene is TRBV5-1, the J gene TRBJ2-5; TRBD1 agrees at 12 bases. The CDR3 runs 14 residues. The junction had 12 bases not matched to a gene; V was cut back by 5 bases and J by 13 bases. Germline CDR1 reads SGHRS; CDR2 reads YFSETQ. CDR3 in amino acids: CASRDPGQGAPTYF. CDR3 sequence (DNA): TGCGCCAGCAGGGATCCGGGACAGGGGGCTCCAACGTACTTC.

This clone appeared a single time. The V gene is TRBV6-5, the J gene TRBJ2-7; D is uncertain. With 7 bases removed from V and 7 bases from J, the gap between germline ends came to 11 bases. The CDR3 covers 11 residues. Germline V CDR1 and CDR2: MNHEY, SVGAGI. CDR3 region: CASILTREQYF. In nucleotides, the CDR3 is TGTGCCAGCATCCTTACGAGGGAGCAGTACTTC.

The rearrangement uses TRBV6-1 and TRBJ1-2; TRBD1 matches at 9 bases. Germline V gene sequence: CDR1 MNHNS, CDR2 SASEGT. V lost 2 bases and J lost 8; bases outside the gene matches: 9. The CDR3 totals 15 residues. This CDR3 reads CASSETAQGAKGYTF. CDR3 sequence (DNA): TGTGCCAGCAGTGAAACGGCACAGGGGGCAAAGGGCTACACCTTC.

This sequence joins TRBV2 and TRBJ2-1; TRBD2 agrees at 9 bases. Germline V gene lookup returns CDR1 SNHLY and CDR2 FYNNEI. V lost 4 bases and J lost 4; bases outside the gene matches: 8. The CDR3 extends over 16 amino acids. CDR3 sequence reads: CASSGRLAEIYNEQFF. The CDR3 DNA follows: TGTGCCAGCAGTGGCCGACTAGCGGAGATATACAATGAGCAGTTCTTC.

The V call is TRBV25-1, the J call TRBJ2-1; D ambiguous. This CDR3 contains 16 residues. The ends were cut back, 1 base at V and 2 bases at J, with 12 bases in the middle. The germline V gene encodes CDR1 MGHDK and CDR2 SYGVNS. For the CDR3, the DNA is TGTGCCAGCAGTGAATCCCACTTGCCCACCTACAATGAGCAGTTCTTC. This gives the protein CASSESHLPTYNEQFF.

The chain is built from TRBV24-1 and TRBJ1-3; TRBD1 agrees at 7 bases. V dropped 4 bases and J dropped 2; count of bases not matched to a gene: 7. Germline values: CDR1 KGHDR, CDR2 SFDVKD. This CDR3 is 16 amino acids long. The chain's CDR3 is CATSEERQGAGNTIYF. DNA of the CDR3: TGTGCCACCAGTGAGGAGCGACAGGGAGCTGGAAACACCATATATTTT.

This clone was counted a single time. This sequence joins TRBV28 and TRBJ1-1; D gene uncertain. Per germline, CDR1 MDHEN and CDR2 SYDVKM. This CDR3 is built from 14 residues. V was clipped by 3 bases and J by 1 base, with 9 bases between them. This CDR3 is CASSFHLTNTEAFF. In DNA, the CDR3 is TGTGCCAGCAGTTTCCACCTAACGAACACTGAAGCTTTCTTT. The full variable domain, with the rest looked up from reference TRBV28 and TRBJ1-1, is DVKVTQSSRYLVKRTGEKVFLECVQDMDHENMFWYRQDPGLGLRLIYFSYDVKMKEKGDIPEGYSVSREKKERFSLILESASTNQTSMYLCASSFHLTNTEAFFGQGTRLTVV.

This clone was seen a single time. V usage is TRBV12-3 or TRBV12-4 and J usage is TRBJ1-6; D unclear. V dropped 5 bases and J dropped 7 bases, with 9 bases sitting between them. The CDR3 spans 13 residues. CDR3 protein: CASSRVRNSPLHF. The CDR3 DNA reads TGTGCCAGCAGTCGGGTCCGAAATTCACCCCTCCACTTT.

The rearrangement links TRBV11-2 to TRBJ1-4; the D gene is possibly TRBD1 (5 bases). V was pared by 1 base and J by 8 bases, with 8 bases between. The CDR3 loop spans 13 amino acids. CDR1 is SGHAT, CDR2 FQNNGV, per germline. The CDR3 DNA sequence: TGTGCCAGCAGCTTAGCCGGGGGGGAAAAACTGTTTTTT. Protein: CASSLAGGEKLFF.